The 27 T cell receptor beta chains reported below all come from one sample, sequenced in a study of T cell repertoires in cytomegalovirus infection. TCRdb passed the reads through MiXCR, listing each CDR3 protein once. The table includes roughly 500,000 distinct CDR3 sequences, more than 15% detected once. Sample: CD8+ T cells from PBMCs. These receptors all come from a human donor in good health (CMV status not recorded). Some clones in this sample may be carry-over from other donors' samples.

The chain joins TRBV7-9 to TRBJ2-2, with D tentatively TRBD1 or TRBD2 (5 bases each). Trimming pared 5 bases from V and 7 bases from J, leaving 26 bases between. The CDR3 totals 18 residues. CDR1 and CDR2 from the germline V gene are SEHNR and FQNEAQ (reference sequence). The CDR3 reads CASSPREGIRAPRGELFF. The CDR3 nucleotides read TGTGCCAGCAGCCCGCGAGAGGGGATAAGGGCCCCCCGCGGGGAGCTGTTTTTT.

This clonotype showed up just once. One end of the junction does not line up with germline, which may come from a read error. The rearrangement uses TRBV5-6 and TRBJ2-6; D perhaps matches TRBD1 (6 bases). Germline CDR1 SGHDT, CDR2 YYEEEE. CDR3 length equals 16 residues. CDR3 bases: TGTGCCAGCAGCTTCTTCAGGGGCTCTGGGGCCAACGTCCTGTCTTTC. This encodes CASSFFRGSGANVLSF.

The table lists this clonotype with a few counts. This chain joins TRBV6-1 and TRBJ2-7; TRBD2 might be the D (5 bases). The CDR3 contains 14 residues. V was cut by 3 bases and J by 2 bases, with 11 bases left in between. The germline gives CDR1 MNHNS, CDR2 SASEGT. In DNA, the CDR3 is TGTGCCAGCAGTGACTCGGGGAGCGCCTACGAGCAGTACTTC. This gives the protein CASSDSGSAYEQYF.

The rearrangement links TRBV9 to TRBJ2-1; D uncertain. V lost 0 bases, J lost 5 bases, and 6 bases lay in between. Per germline, CDR1 SGDLS and CDR2 YYNGEE. There are 13 residues in the CDR3. The CDR3 DNA is TGTGCCAGCAGCGTAGGGAACAACAATGAGCAGTTCTTC. Translation: CASSVGNNNEQFF.

The chain couples TRBV2 to TRBJ2-7; D is ambiguous. V lost 7 bases, J lost 4 bases, and 8 bases lay in between. Germline V gene sequence: CDR1 SNHLY, CDR2 FYNNEI. This CDR3 spans 11 amino acids. The CDR3 sequence is CASIFGYEQYF. CDR3 nucleotide sequence: TGTGCCAGCATTTTCGGTTACGAGCAGTACTTC.

The V call is TRBV27, the J call TRBJ2-1; 12 bases agree with TRBD2. J gave up 8 bases and V 7 bases, and 6 bases lay outside the gene matches. Germline V CDR1 and CDR2: MNHEY, SMNVEV (reference sequence). This CDR3 has 14 amino acids. The CDR3 DNA sequence: TGTGCCAGCAAAGGGACTAGCGGGTACTATGAGCAGTTCTTC. Protein sequence: CASKGTSGYYEQFF.

About this clonotype: A much larger clone sits a single nucleotide away, making a read error possible. The V and J genes are TRBV2 and TRBJ2-3; TRBD2 matches 9 bases. The germline CDR1 and CDR2 sequences are SNHLY and FYNNEI. The length of the CDR3 is 16 residues. The CDR3 sequence is CASSERSGGRTDTQCF. The CDR3 DNA reads TGTGCCAGCAGTGAAAGAAGCGGGGGGAGGACAGATACGCAGTGTTTT.

In this sample, this clonotype turned up many times. The chain recombines TRBV6-2 or TRBV6-3 with TRBJ1-1; D remains unclear. The germline V gene has CDR1 MNHEY and CDR2 SVGEGT. Trimming left V 2 bases short and J 0 bases short, with 1 base between. The CDR3 length is 12 residues. CDR3 in DNA: TGTGCCAGCAGTTACCTGAACACTGAAGCTTTCTTT. Protein: CASSYLNTEAFF.

The gene calls are TRBV4-2 and TRBJ1-2; D gene ambiguous. Germline CDR1 is LGHNA and CDR2 is YNFKEQ. V lost 4 bases and J lost 3, with 12 bases in between. The CDR3 extends over 14 amino acids. The CDR3 loop reads CASSPLREDYGYTF. The CDR3, as DNA: TGTGCCAGCAGCCCCCTACGGGAGGACTATGGCTACACCTTC.

This clonotype has at least ten counts. The chain carries TRBV12-3 or TRBV12-4 and TRBJ2-1; the match to TRBD1 covers 7 bases. The CDR3 totals 17 residues. Trimming removed 6 bases from V and 8 bases from J; junction bases left unmatched: 19. This CDR3 reads CASSSAQGEDRAYEQFF. The CDR3 DNA reads TGTGCCAGCAGCTCCGCTCAAGGAGAAGACAGGGCTTATGAGCAGTTCTTC.

Comments on this clonotype: This may arise from a read error, as a much more abundant clone is one base away. DNA for the CDR3: TGTGTCAGCAGCCACGGGGGACAGGGGGCTTACGAGCAGTACTTC. Encoded protein: CVSSHGGQGAYEQYF. V and J are TRBV11-3 and TRBJ2-7, with 12 bases aligning to TRBD1. CDR1 SGHNT and CDR2 YENEEA come from the germline V gene. The CDR3 runs 15 residues.

With regard to this clonotype: A much larger clone lies one base from this, so it may be a read error. The chain couples TRBV7-4 to TRBJ1-4; D may be TRBD1 (6 bases). In germline, CDR1 is SGHVT, CDR2 SQSDAQ. V was cut by 5 bases and J by 8 bases, with 15 bases left in between. The CDR3 extends over 14 amino acids. CDR3 loop: CASSPRTVEEKLFF. Here the CDR3 DNA reads TGTGCCAGCAGCCCCCGGACAGTGGAGGAAAAACTGTTTTTT.

The sample holds a few counts of this clonotype. V gene TRBV5-6 combines with J gene TRBJ2-4, with 11 bases matching TRBD2. CDR1 is SGHDT and CDR2 is YYEEEE in the germline V gene. V gave up 0 bases and J gave up 9 bases; unmatched junction bases: 8. The CDR3 length is 16 residues. CDR3 region: CASSLGLAGGLGIQYF. The DNA of the CDR3 is TGTGCCAGCAGCTTGGGCTTAGCGGGAGGGTTGGGCATTCAGTACTTC. Together with reference TRBV5-6 and TRBJ2-4, the CDR3 gives the full variable domain: DAGVTQSPTHLIKTRGQQVTLRCSPKSGHDTVSWYQQALGQGPQFIFQYYEEEERQRGNFPDRFSGHQFPNYSSELNVNALLLGDSALYLCASSLGLAGGLGIQYFGAGTRLSVL.

In its sample, this clonotype was seen many times. This chain uses TRBV4-1 with TRBJ1-1, with D possibly being TRBD1 (6 bases). Trimming pared 3 bases from V and 4 bases from J, leaving 9 bases between. Looked up from germline, CDR1 is MGHRA and CDR2 is YSYEKL. This CDR3 spans 13 amino acids. The CDR3 region is CASSHPRGTEAFF. DNA for the CDR3: TGCGCCAGCAGCCATCCCAGGGGCACTGAAGCTTTCTTT.

At least ten counts were recorded for this clonotype. This chain connects TRBV28 to TRBJ1-3; 8 bases fit TRBD1. The germline V gene encodes CDR1 MDHEN and CDR2 SYDVKM. The length of the CDR3 is 16 residues. V was clipped by 3 bases and J by 6 bases; unmatched bases: 10. The CDR3 reads CASSLDEVTGENTIYF. The CDR3 DNA reads as TGTGCCAGCAGTTTGGACGAGGTGACAGGGGAAAACACCATATATTTT.

There are a few counts of this clonotype. The chain couples TRBV10-3 to TRBJ2-2; 14 bases are shared with TRBD2. V lost 9 bases, J lost 2 bases, and 5 bases stayed unmatched. The CDR3 length is 16 residues. Germline V gene sequence: CDR1 ENHRY, CDR2 SYGVKD. CDR3 in DNA: TGTGCCATTTCCGGGACTAGCGGGAGTAACACCGGGGAGCTGTTTTTT. Translating gives CAISGTSGSNTGELFF.

This clonotype appeared a few times. CDR3 bases: TGTGCCAGCAGCCAAGGAGGGGACCGGTGGGCAGATACGCAGTATTTT. This codes for CASSQGGDRWADTQYF. This chain joins TRBV4-2 and TRBJ2-3; D may match TRBD1 or TRBD2 (5 bases each). The germline gives CDR1 LGHNA, CDR2 YNFKEQ. V was clipped by 1 base and J by 4 bases, with 15 bases between them. CDR3 size: 16 residues.

For this clonotype: This may be a read error, as it is one base from a much larger clone. This chain joins TRBV11-2 and TRBJ1-2; D ambiguous. CDR1 and CDR2 from the germline V gene are SGHAT and FQNNGV. Trimming took 4 bases from V and 1 from J, leaving 19 bases between them. The CDR3 covers 17 residues. The CDR3 is CASSYLSATFVNYGYTF. In DNA, the CDR3 is TGTGCCAGCAGCTACCTCTCGGCGACATTCGTTAACTATGGCTACACCTTC.

This clonotype was counted between two and nine times. The genes are TRBV6-5 and TRBJ2-7, with TRBD1 identical over 9 bases. The V gene's germline CDR1 is MNHEY and CDR2 SVGAGI. The trim removed 0 bases at V and 0 bases at J, leaving 6 bases unmatched. The CDR3 is made up of 17 amino acids. The CDR3 DNA follows: TGTGCCAGCAGTTACTCCCCCGGGACAGGGCTCTCCTACGAGCAGTACTTC. Its translation is CASSYSPGTGLSYEQYF.

This clonotype was found once. One end of the junction fails to match germline, which may point to a read error. V is TRBV7-8 and J is TRBJ2-1, with D hard to call. CDR3 length equals 16 residues. Germline V lookup: CDR1 SGHVS, CDR2 FQNEAQ. CDR3 sequence reads: CASSSMCLGIYNDQFF. CDR3 bases: TGTGCAAGCAGCTCGATGTGCCTGGGGATCTACAATGATCAGTTCTTC. Drawing the rest from reference TRBV7-8 and TRBJ2-1, the complete variable domain is GAGVSQSPRYKVAKRGQDVALRCDPISGHVSLFWYQQALGQGPEFLTYFQNEAQLDKSGLPSDRFFAERPEGSVSTLKIQRTQQEDSAVYLCASSSMCLGIYNDQFFGPGTRLTVL.

This clonotype has a count of ten or more. The V call is TRBV7-6, the J call TRBJ2-2, with 7 bases fitting TRBD1. Germline-derived CDR1 and CDR2 are SGHVS and FNYEAQ. The CDR3 runs to 17 residues. The junction had 9 bases not matched to a gene; V was cut back by 5 bases and J by 0 bases. This CDR3 reads CASSEHTDRANTGELFF. The CDR3 coding sequence is TGTGCCAGCAGCGAACATACCGACAGGGCGAACACCGGGGAGCTGTTTTTT.

A word on this clonotype: The junction departs from the called germline gene at one end, perhaps through a read error. This chain connects TRBV11-2 to TRBJ2-7, with D possibly TRBD1 on 6 matching bases. The CDR3 consists of 15 residues. The germline V gene encodes CDR1 SGHAT and CDR2 FQNNGV. CDR3 bases: TGTGCCAGCAGCTTCAACAGGGTCGATTCCTACGAGAAGTCCTTC. Its translation is CASSFNRVDSYEKSF.

The V and J genes are TRBV10-3 and TRBJ2-1; D possibly uses TRBD1 or TRBD2 (7 bases each). The CDR3 has 16 amino acids. V shed 6 bases and J shed 3 bases, with 18 bases lying between them. The germline V gene encodes CDR1 ENHRY and CDR2 SYGVKD. The CDR3 loop reads CAIRSREGAGYNEQFF. CDR3 sequence (DNA): TGTGCCATCAGAAGTAGGGAGGGGGCCGGCTACAATGAGCAGTTCTTC.

V usage is TRBV9 and J usage is TRBJ2-3; TRBD2 matches 13 bases. V gave up 1 base and J gave up 0 bases; unmatched junction bases: 8. The length of the CDR3 is 19 residues. Germline V lookup: CDR1 SGDLS, CDR2 YYNGEE. This CDR3 reads CASSVSGTSGTPSTDTQYF. The CDR3 DNA follows: TGTGCCAGCAGCGTATCGGGGACTAGCGGGACCCCTAGCACAGATACGCAGTATTTT. The variable domain in full, completed from reference TRBV9 and TRBJ2-3, reads DSGVTQTPKHLITATGQRVTLRCSPRSGDLSVYWYQQSLDQGLQFLIQYYNGEERAKGNILERFSAQQFPDLHSELNLSSLELGDSALYFCASSVSGTSGTPSTDTQYFGPGTRLTVL.

This clonotype was seen at least ten times. CDR3 in DNA: TGTGCCATCAGTGTTAGAGGGGAGACCTACAATGAGCAGTTCTTC. The encoded protein is CAISVRGETYNEQFF. The chain is built from TRBV10-3 and TRBJ2-1; D tentatively reads TRBD1 or TRBD2 (5 bases each). Trimming cost V 4 bases and J 2 bases, with 12 bases left between them. The CDR3 is made up of 15 amino acids. In germline, CDR1 is ENHRY, CDR2 SYGVKD.

The CDR3 DNA reads as TGTGCCAGTATGGGGGACAGGGGATATAATTCACCCCTCCACTTT. Its protein product is CASMGDRGYNSPLHF. This chain uses TRBV19 with TRBJ1-6, with 10 bases matching TRBD1. CDR1 and CDR2 (germline): LNHDA, SQIVND (reference sequence). The CDR3 is 15 amino acids. J lost 4 bases, V lost 7 bases, and 4 bases had no gene match.

This clonotype was picked up many times. The CDR3 DNA sequence: TGTGCCAGCAGTTTAGGGGGACGCCCAGATACGCAGTATTTT. It translates to CASSLGGRPDTQYF. The J gene is TRBJ2-3, the V gene TRBV12-3 or TRBV12-4; possibly TRBD1 or TRBD2 for D (5 bases each). With 1 base removed from V and 4 bases from J, the gap between germline ends came to 9 bases. The CDR3 is 14 residues long.